The source of this TCR beta chain is a study of cytomegalovirus exposure and HLA in healthy donors. Points from the study as a whole: Among the CMV-associated chains, three were confirmed in vitro as specific for CMV antigens.

About this clone itself: Its target is not known.

This CDR3 contains 14 residues. CDR1 is SGHRS, CDR2 YFSETQ, per germline. Trimming pared 1 base from V and 3 bases from J, leaving 7 bases between. PCR primers comprised 60 Vbeta and 13 Jbeta primers. Libraries were prepared by immunoSEQ multiplex PCR; TCRdb keeps only in-frame clonotypes and omits some of them. The profile shows 160,000 or so clones, about 78% of them singletons. This sequence was found in a male donor in good health and CMV-seronegative. The sample taken for sequencing was PBMCs. The chain couples TRBV5-1 to TRBJ2-2; D uncertain. The DNA for the CDR3 is TGCGCCAGCAGCTTGAACAAATACACCGGGGAGCTGTTTTTT. Translation gives CASSLNKYTGELFF.